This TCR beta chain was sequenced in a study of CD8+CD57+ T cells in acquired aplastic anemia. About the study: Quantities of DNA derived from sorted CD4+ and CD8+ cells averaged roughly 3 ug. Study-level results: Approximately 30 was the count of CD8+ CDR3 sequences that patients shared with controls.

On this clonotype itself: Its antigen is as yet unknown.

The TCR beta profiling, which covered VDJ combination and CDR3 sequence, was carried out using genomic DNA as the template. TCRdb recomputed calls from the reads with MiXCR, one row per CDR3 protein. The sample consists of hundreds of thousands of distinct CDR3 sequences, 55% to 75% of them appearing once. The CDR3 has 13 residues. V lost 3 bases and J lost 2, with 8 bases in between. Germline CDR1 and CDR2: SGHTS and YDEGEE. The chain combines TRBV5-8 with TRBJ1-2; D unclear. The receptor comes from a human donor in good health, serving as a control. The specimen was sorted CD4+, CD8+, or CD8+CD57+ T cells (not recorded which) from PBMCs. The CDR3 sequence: CASSSDLNYGYTF. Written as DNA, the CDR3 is TGTGCCAGCAGCTCGGATCTGAACTATGGCTACACCTTC.